These 16 T cell receptor beta chains came from one sample sequenced in a study of regulatory T cells in long-lasting Graves disease. Relying on iRepertoire HTBI primers and Arm-PCR of CDR3 regions, the team built TCR beta libraries. TCRdb redid the calling of the multiplex PCR reads with MiXCR, one entry per CDR3 protein. Of around 240,000 distinct CDR3 sequences listed, approximately 20% were seen once; the top ten hold around 15%. Indicated time point: newly diagnosed GD, antithyroid drugs for less than 3 months. PBMC-derived RNA was used for the TCR library. Separately, the same data were catalogued under a study of T cells in Graves' hyperthyroidism and ophthalmopathy.

The sample was peripheral blood mononuclear cells (PBMCs), taken at new diagnosis, from a patient treated with antithyroid drugs. The receptors stem from a woman aged 25 to 39 with Graves disease.

The table lists this clonotype with many counts. The V call is TRBV9, the J call TRBJ1-1; D is undetermined. The CDR3 sequence is 14 residues long. Trimming shortened V by 0 bases and J by 1 base, and 7 bases separated the two germline ends. Germline assignment: CDR1 SGDLS and CDR2 YYNGEE. Here the CDR3 reads CASSVGTANTEAFF. The DNA for the CDR3 is TGTGCCAGCAGCGTAGGCACAGCGAACACTGAAGCTTTCTTT.

The chain employs TRBV20-1 and TRBJ1-4; maybe TRBD1 (5 bases). The CDR3 sequence is 13 residues long. The V end was cut by 6 bases, the J end by 4 bases, with 12 bases between. CDR1 and CDR2 (germline): DFQATT, SNEGSKA (reference sequence). CDR3 loop: CSASGTGNEKLFF. The DNA of the CDR3 is TGCAGTGCCTCCGGGACCGGTAATGAAAAACTGTTTTTT.

This clonotype was recorded at least ten times. The chain is built from TRBV29-1 and TRBJ2-5, with TRBD2 as a possible D gene (5 bases). Germline loops: CDR1 SQVTM, CDR2 ANQGSEA. Trimming removed 4 bases at V and 9 bases at J, with 24 bases between. There are 15 residues in the CDR3. The CDR3 sequence: CSVVSAGAGVNAQYF. In DNA form, the CDR3 reads TGCAGCGTTGTTTCCGCCGGTGCCGGGGTTAACGCCCAGTACTTC.

This clonotype was picked up many times. In nucleotides, the CDR3 is TGTGCCAGTATAAGGACAGGGCCGGGCAATCAGCCCCAGCATTTT. This encodes CASIRTGPGNQPQHF. The rearrangement uses TRBV19 and TRBJ1-5; TRBD1 aligns across 8 bases. Looked up from germline, CDR1 is LNHDA and CDR2 is SQIVND (reference sequence). The CDR3 totals 15 residues. J gave up 2 bases and V 7 bases, and 7 bases lay outside the gene matches.

This clonotype was counted ten times or more. The V and J genes are TRBV20-1 and TRBJ1-1, with unresolved D. Germline-derived CDR1 and CDR2 are DFQATT and SNEGSKA (reference sequence). Trimming cost V 0 bases and J 6 bases, with 17 bases left between them. This CDR3 is 15 amino acids long. CDR3 sequence (DNA): TGCAGTGCTAGAGATTTGAGGACCCCGAGTGCTGAAGCTTTCTTT. Protein: CSARDLRTPSAEAFF.

This clonotype was found many times. The chain uses TRBV20-1 and TRBJ1-1; D is possibly TRBD1 (5 bases). Trimming took off 6 bases at V and 5 bases at J, with 25 bases between the two ends. The germline CDR1 and CDR2 sequences are DFQATT and SNEGSKA (reference sequence). This CDR3 region has 16 residues. The CDR3 DNA reads as TGCAGTGCGCAACCCAGACGGCTTTCGGGGGGGACTGAAGCTTTCTTT. Translation gives CSAQPRRLSGGTEAFF.

This clonotype was observed many times. The gene calls are TRBV5-1 and TRBJ1-5; no definite D call. This CDR3 spans 15 amino acids. Germline V gene sequence: CDR1 SGHRS, CDR2 YFSETQ. Trimming removed 2 bases from V and 3 bases from J, with 12 bases in between. CDR3 in DNA: TGCGCCAGCAGCTTACGGCCCGGCATCAATCAGCCCCAGCATTTT. This sequence encodes CASSLRPGINQPQHF.

This clonotype occurred many times. V and J are TRBV13 and TRBJ2-7; D is unclear. This CDR3 comprises 11 residues. V was cut by 7 bases and J by 3 bases, with 7 bases left in between. The germline gives CDR1 PRHDT, CDR2 FYEKMQ (reference sequence). This CDR3 reads CASISGYEQYF. The DNA of the CDR3 is TGTGCCAGCATCTCGGGCTACGAGCAGTACTTC.

This chain connects TRBV15 to TRBJ1-6; a weak D match, TRBD1 (6 bases). CDR3 size: 16 residues. V dropped 5 bases and J dropped 4 bases, with 15 bases sitting between them. Looked up from germline, CDR1 is LNHNV and CDR2 is YYDKDF (reference sequence). The CDR3 DNA is TGTGCCACCAGCGCGCCGGACAGAGGGTATAATTCACCCCTCCACTTT. It translates to CATSAPDRGYNSPLHF.

This clonotype was recorded many times. The rearrangement joins TRBV3-1 to TRBJ2-7; 9 nucleotides match TRBD2. This CDR3 contains 16 residues. The germline V gene encodes CDR1 LGHDT and CDR2 YNNKEL (reference sequence). V dropped 2 bases and J dropped 6; count of bases not matched to a gene: 11. This CDR3 is CASSQHAGGRLSEQYF. The CDR3 nucleotides are TGTGCCAGCAGCCAACATGCGGGGGGGCGGTTAAGCGAGCAGTACTTC.

Turning to this clonotype: The germline gene is not matched at one end of the junction; a read error may be the cause. V usage is TRBV20-1 and J usage is TRBJ1-1; weak D call: TRBD1 (6 bases). The CDR3 has 12 residues. Germline CDR1 and CDR2: DFQATT and SNEGSKA (reference sequence). The CDR3 protein is CSASTGMAEALF. For the CDR3, the DNA is TGCAGTGCTAGTACAGGGATGGCTGAAGCTCTCTTT.

This clonotype showed up many times. V is TRBV3-1 and J is TRBJ2-7; the D gene is possibly TRBD1 (6 bases). Deletions cut 4 bases from V and 3 bases from J, with 10 bases between. This CDR3 has 13 residues. CDR1 LGHDT and CDR2 YNNKEL come from the germline V gene (reference sequence). Written as DNA, the CDR3 is TGTGCCAGCAGCCCCGGACAGCTCTACGAGCAGTACTTC. This encodes CASSPGQLYEQYF.

This clonotype was detected ten times or more. The chain has TRBV7-6 and TRBJ2-5; TRBD2 aligns across 11 bases. Trimming took 5 bases from V and 1 from J; bases not matched to a gene: 6. CDR3 length equals 16 residues. Germline-derived CDR1 and CDR2 are SGHVS and FNYEAQ. For the CDR3, the DNA is TGTGCCAGCAGCCCCCGACTAGCGGGGAGCCAAGAGACCCAGTACTTC. It specifies CASSPRLAGSQETQYF.

This clonotype was seen many times. The chain carries TRBV15 and TRBJ1-4; D remains unclear. V was clipped by 6 bases and J by 7 bases, with 12 bases between them. CDR3 length: 13 amino acids. CDR1 and CDR2 (germline): LNHNV, YYDKDF (reference sequence). The CDR3 DNA reads TGTGCCACCAGAGCTCCGGCAGGTGAAAAACTGTTTTTT. Translating gives CATRAPAGEKLFF.

This clonotype was counted at least ten times. V gene TRBV20-1 combines with J gene TRBJ1-5; D might be TRBD1 (5 bases). Per germline, CDR1 DFQATT and CDR2 SNEGSKA (reference sequence). The V gene lost 3 bases and the J gene lost 6 bases, with 9 bases spanning the gap. The CDR3 covers 12 residues. The CDR3 DNA is TGCAGTGCTAGTACGGGGGTTCAGCCCCAGCATTTT. Translated: CSASTGVQPQHF.

This clonotype was counted ten times or more. The chain carries TRBV20-1 and TRBJ2-1; 10 bases align to TRBD2. The CDR3 sequence is 16 residues long. The V gene's germline CDR1 is DFQATT and CDR2 SNEGSKA (reference sequence). V lost 6 bases and J lost 7; bases outside the gene matches: 15. The CDR3 loop reads CSAEESGGAHVNEQFF. The DNA of the CDR3 is TGCAGTGCGGAGGAGAGCGGGGGGGCCCATGTGAATGAGCAGTTCTTC.